This T cell receptor beta chain is drawn from a study of neurological immune-mediated disorders. CDR1 is SGHRS, CDR2 YFSETQ, per germline. Trimming shortened V by 4 bases and J by 5 bases, and 5 bases separated the two germline ends. This CDR3 has 11 amino acids. Noted time point: longitudinal time-point 2. The starting material, 2 million PBMCs stored at -80 C, gave rise to the unsorted libraries. At least ten counts were recorded for this clonotype. In each sequencing run, over 180 million TCR-beta sequences were generated from 15-18 subjects. One entry per CDR3 protein results from TCRdb running MiXCR on the 5' RACE reads. The sample lists approximately 82,000 distinct CDR3 sequences; under 15% were seen once.

Sequenced input: PBMCs. This rearrangement joins TRBV5-1 to TRBJ2-3; no clear D gene. The receptor comes from a female donor with HTLV-1-associated myelopathy (HAM/TSP). The CDR3 loop is CASSVQDTQYF. CDR3 nucleotide sequence: TGCGCCAGCAGCGTACAAGATACGCAGTATTTT.